The rows below give T cell receptor beta chains drawn from one sample of a study of shared clonotypes between healthy human individuals. Assay: immunoSEQ multiplex PCR; the TCRdb copy retains only in-frame clones and omits some. The sample shows about 2 million clones, about 95% of them seen only once. Input material: naive CD4+ T cells sorted from blood. The receptors were gathered from a man aged 18 to 29 in good health. The CDR3 runs from the conserved cysteine through the conserved F or W. Fields, in order: J gene, clone size, D gene, V gene, CDR3 protein, CDR3 DNA. A D gene is named only where the DNA matches it firmly. Where a row states a size, it is once, few, many or the class of an expanded clone; other rows omit it.

TRBJ1-6 | . | . | TRBV28 | CASSFSGGESSPLHF | TGTGCCAGCAGTTTTTCCGGGGGGGAGAGTTCACCCCTCCACTTT
TRBJ2-1 | . | . | TRBV27 | CASRTGTHNEQFF | TGTGCCAGCAGAACCGGGACTCACAATGAGCAGTTCTTC
TRBJ1-1 | . | . | TRBV30 | CAWETGKYTEAFF | TGTGCCTGGGAGACCGGGAAGTACACTGAAGCTTTCTTT
TRBJ2-2 | . | . | TRBV5-1 | CASSSSRTGTGELFF | TGCGCCAGCAGCTCCTCCCGGACCGGTACCGGGGAGCTGTTTTTT
TRBJ2-5 | . | . | TRBV6-1 | CASRPGVETQYF | TGTGCCAGCAGGCCAGGGGTCGAGACCCAGTACTTC
TRBJ2-7 | . | TRBD2 | TRBV28 | CASSPLAGGTINF | TGTGCCAGCAGTCCGCTCGCGGGTGGGACTATAAACTTC
TRBJ2-5 | . | . | TRBV7-2 | CASSPGGRVETQYF | TGTGCCAGCAGCCCTGGTGGAAGGGTAGAGACCCAGTACTTC
TRBJ2-7 | . | TRBD2 | TRBV4-3 | CASSQGLAGGTYEQYF | TGCGCCAGCAGCCAAGGACTAGCGGGAGGAACCTACGAGCAGTACTTC
TRBJ2-5 | . | TRBD2 | TRBV9 | CASSPTGSGGGTEETQYF | TGTGCCAGCAGCCCCACGGGCTCCGGGGGGGGCACCGAAGAGACCCAGTACTTC
TRBJ1-5 | once | . | TRBV7-9 | CASSVEPNQPQHF | TGTGCCAGCAGCGTCGAACCTAATCAGCCCCAGCATTTT
TRBJ2-3 | . | TRBD2 | TRBV2 | CASSESPSGSGADTQYF | TGTGCCAGCAGTGAGAGTCCTAGCGGGAGTGGTGCAGATACGCAGTATTTT
TRBJ1-2 | . | TRBD1 | TRBV27 | CASSGTANYGYTF | TGTGCCAGCAGCGGGACAGCTAACTATGGCTACACCTTC
TRBJ2-1 | . | . | TRBV9 | CASSVAVYNEQFF | TGTGCCAGCAGCGTAGCTGTATACAATGAGCAGTTCTTC
TRBJ1-1 | once | TRBD1 | TRBV9 | CASSALQGGITEAFF | TGTGCCAGCAGCGCGTTACAGGGGGGTATCACTGAAGCTTTCTTT
TRBJ1-5 | . | TRBD1 | TRBV19 | CASSMFAGQGYQPQHF | TGTGCCAGTAGTATGTTTGCTGGACAGGGGTATCAGCCCCAGCATTTT
TRBJ2-1 | . | . | TRBV12-2 | CASRLTPGPSSYNEQFF | TGTGCAAGTCGCTTAACCCCCGGCCCAAGCTCCTACAATGAGCAGTTCTTC
TRBJ2-5 | . | . | TRBV7-9 | CASSLGGSQETQYF | TGTGCCAGCAGCTTGGGGGGTTCGCAAGAGACCCAGTACTTC
TRBJ1-1 | many | . | TRBV28 | CASTVRGRNTEAFF | TGTGCCAGCACCGTAAGGGGGAGGAACACTGAAGCTTTCTTT
TRBJ2-3 | . | TRBD2 | TRBV11-2 | CASSLGTSGYTDTQYF | TGTGCCAGCAGCTTAGGCACTAGCGGTTACACAGATACGCAGTATTTT
TRBJ1-6 | . | . | TRBV5-1 | CASSLAERANSPLHF | TGCGCCAGCAGCTTGGCGGAGAGAGCTAATTCACCCCTCCACTTT
TRBJ1-1 | . | TRBD1 | TRBV29-1 | CSVEDRGLATEAFF | TGCAGCGTTGAGGACAGGGGGCTTGCCACTGAAGCTTTCTTT
TRBJ1-1 | . | . | TRBV20-1 | CSAPRDTEAFF | TGCAGTGCTCCTAGGGACACTGAAGCTTTCTTT